The sequence of this T cell receptor beta chain was determined in a study of T cells after yellow fever vaccination. Across the whole study: SMART-Seq v4 Ultra Low Input handled preparation of low-cell-number fractions.

Comments on this clonotype: Its antigen is as yet unknown.

Study-level findings and limits: In FACS-sorted repertoires, abundant clonotypes from the bulk population could appear as contaminants. The secondary T-cell response peaked on day 5, not day 15, but was weaker.

TCRdb independently ran MiXCR on the 5' RACE reads; one entry per CDR3 protein. Of about 350,000 distinct CDR3 sequences detected, approximately 8% appear once; the ten largest clones hold approximately 16%. The CDR3 covers 15 residues. Looked up from germline, CDR1 is SGHNT and CDR2 is YYREEE (reference sequence). Germline trimming cut 4 bases from V and 4 bases from J; bases unmatched to any gene: 5. The TCR was taken from a man aged 18-30 years who received the YFV17D yellow fever vaccine. The source material was PBMCs, sampled about 41 days after the first yellow fever vaccination. The V call is TRBV5-4, the J call TRBJ1-4; 9 bases fit TRBD1. The CDR3: CASSPPGQGNEKLFF. The CDR3 nucleotides are TGTGCCAGCAGCCCGCCGGGACAGGGTAATGAAAAACTGTTTTTT.